The 21 T cell receptor beta chains reported below all come from one sample, sequenced in a study of cytomegalovirus exposure and HLA in healthy donors. PCR primers comprised 60 Vbeta and 13 Jbeta primers. Here immunoSEQ multiplex PCR was the method, and the copy in TCRdb shows in-frame clones only, minus some. Among around 140,000 clones listed, roughly 75% were seen once. The source material was PBMCs. The receptors stem from a female donor in good health and CMV-seronegative.

With regard to this clone: The germline gene is not matched at one end of the junction; a read error may be the cause. This chain connects TRBV7-9 to TRBJ2-7, with TRBD1 as a possible D gene (6 bases). The CDR3 sequence is 12 residues long. The germline V gene has CDR1 SEHNR and CDR2 FQNEAQ (reference sequence). This chain's CDR3 is CSSSPDSYEQYF. The CDR3 bases are TGTTCCAGCAGCCCGGACAGCTACGAGCAGTACTTC.

This clone showed up just once. The chain combines TRBV5-8 with TRBJ2-1; 10 bases agree with TRBD1. The CDR3 is made up of 18 amino acids. Germline assignment: CDR1 SGHTS and CDR2 YDEGEE. The junction had 13 bases not matched to a gene; V was cut back by 6 bases and J by 1 base. The DNA of the CDR3 is TGTGCCAGCACTCTGGGGGGATCGGGACAGGGGTCCTACAATGAGCAGTTCTTC. Translating it yields CASTLGGSGQGSYNEQFF.

A word on this clone: At one end the junction does not follow the germline gene, possibly because of a read error. The chain is built from TRBV5-1 and TRBJ1-2; a possible D gene is TRBD1 (5 bases). CDR1 is SGHRS, CDR2 YFSETQ, per germline. This CDR3 is built from 14 residues. As DNA, the CDR3 is TGCGCCAGCAGCCCCTTAGTTAGGGGTGATGGCTACCCCTTC. It specifies CASSPLVRGDGYPF.

V is TRBV2 and J is TRBJ2-7, with D possibly being TRBD1 (6 bases). Trimming left V 6 bases short and J 6 bases short, with 12 bases between. Germline V CDR1 and CDR2: SNHLY, FYNNEI. The CDR3 is made up of 12 amino acids. The CDR3 protein is CASRLDSSEQYF. CDR3 nucleotides: TGTGCCAGCAGATTGGACAGCTCCGAGCAGTACTTC.

The chain carries TRBV30 and TRBJ2-1; 7 nucleotides line up with TRBD1. Looked up from germline, CDR1 is GTSNPN and CDR2 is SVGIG (reference sequence). After removal of 1 base from V and 7 bases from J, the junction contained 1 base not matched to a gene. The length of the CDR3 is 12 residues. The CDR3 coding sequence is TGTGCCTGGAGTGCACAGGGGAATGAGCAGTTCTTC. The encoded protein is CAWSAQGNEQFF.

The chain links TRBV6-1 to TRBJ2-1; the match to TRBD1 covers 7 bases. The CDR3 covers 15 residues. J lost 4 bases, V lost 4 bases, and 7 bases had no gene match. Germline V gene data show CDR1 as MNHNS and CDR2 as SASEGT. The CDR3 sequence is CASSVTQGIYNEQFF. For the CDR3, the DNA is TGTGCCAGCAGTGTAACACAGGGGATTTACAATGAGCAGTTCTTC.

V gene TRBV2 combines with J gene TRBJ2-1; TRBD2 aligns across 14 bases. V lost 10 bases and J lost 5; bases outside the gene matches: 7. The CDR3 is 15 residues long. Looked up from germline, CDR1 is SNHLY and CDR2 is FYNNEI. This chain's CDR3 is CATGGLAGVDNEQFF. CDR3 sequence (DNA): TGTGCCACCGGGGGACTAGCGGGAGTAGACAATGAGCAGTTCTTC.

This clone occurred a few times. The rearrangement links TRBV29-1 to TRBJ1-5, with D perhaps matching TRBD1 (6 bases). The CDR3 spans 15 residues. V was clipped by 6 bases and J by 1 base, with 16 bases between them. Germline V lookup: CDR1 SQVTM, CDR2 ANQGSEA. CDR3 coding DNA: TGCAGCGTCGGGATGGGGGCCTCGAGCAATCAGCCCCAGCATTTT. It yields the protein CSVGMGASSNQPQHF.

The gene calls are TRBV28 and TRBJ2-7, with a possible D match to TRBD2 (5 bases). The CDR3 contains 16 residues. CDR1 MDHEN and CDR2 SYDVKM come from the germline V gene. V shed 6 bases and J shed 0 bases, with 18 bases lying between them. Written as DNA, the CDR3 is TGTGCCAGCAGCGGCGGCGGGTACCCGAGCTCCTACGAGCAGTACTTC. It translates to CASSGGGYPSSYEQYF.

The genes are TRBV28 and TRBJ1-6; 11 nucleotides line up with TRBD1. This CDR3 spans 14 amino acids. Trimming removed 7 bases from V and 10 bases from J; junction bases left unmatched: 6. Germline-derived CDR1 and CDR2 are MDHEN and SYDVKM. The CDR3 sequence: CASTLDRGLSPLHF. The CDR3 DNA reads TGTGCCAGCACCCTGGACAGGGGGCTGTCACCCCTCCACTTT.

This chain connects TRBV27 to TRBJ2-1; 10 bases are a match to TRBD2. Per the germline V gene, CDR1 is MNHEY and CDR2 is SMNVEV (reference sequence). CDR3 length: 15 amino acids. V shed 5 bases, J shed 3 bases, and the junction held 4 bases outside the gene matches. In DNA, the CDR3 is TGTGCCAGCAGTCTAGCGGGAGTTGTCTACAATGAGCAGTTCTTC. Protein product: CASSLAGVVYNEQFF.

The gene calls are TRBV11-2 and TRBJ2-1; 9 bases are shared with TRBD1. The V segment lost 5 bases and the J segment 9 bases; nucleotides outside the gene matches: 8. Germline assignment: CDR1 SGHAT and CDR2 FQNNGV. CDR3 length: 14 residues. This CDR3 is CASSHGTGSPEQFF. Here the CDR3 DNA reads TGTGCCAGCAGCCACGGGACAGGGTCGCCTGAGCAGTTCTTC.

This clone was picked up one time. J is TRBJ2-5 and V is TRBV7-9; 12 positions agree with TRBD2. CDR3 length equals 17 residues. V lost 0 bases and J lost 5; bases outside the gene matches: 7. Germline CDR1 is SEHNR and CDR2 is FQNEAQ (reference sequence). The CDR3: CASSLASGLAGRETQYF. For the CDR3, the DNA is TGTGCCAGCAGCTTAGCTAGTGGACTAGCGGGGAGGGAGACCCAGTACTTC.

This clone has only one observation. The germline gene is not matched at one end of the junction; a read error may be the cause. The rearrangement joins TRBV15 to TRBJ1-2, with D unclear. Per the germline V gene, CDR1 is LNHNV and CDR2 is YYDKDF (reference sequence). This CDR3 is built from 14 residues. The CDR3 nucleotides read TGTGCCACCAGCAGAGTTGGCCCTTCCGAGGGCTGCACCTTC. This codes for CATSRVGPSEGCTF.

In this sample, this clone turned up a few times. V usage is TRBV2 and J usage is TRBJ1-5; 7 nucleotides match TRBD1. J gave up 1 base and V 5 bases, and 5 bases lay outside the gene matches. The CDR3 totals 15 residues. The germline CDR1 and CDR2 sequences are SNHLY and FYNNEI. Here the CDR3 DNA reads TGTGCCAGCAGTCCAGGGGGGTTGAGCAATCAGCCCCAGCATTTT. This translates into CASSPGGLSNQPQHF.

The V and J genes are TRBV9 and TRBJ2-5; TRBD2 matches 8 bases. Judging by the DNA end, TRBJ2-7 fits better; the J call may be wrong. The CDR3 covers 15 residues. CDR1 and CDR2 (germline): SGDLS, YYNGEE. The CDR3 protein is CASSVASGGGYEQYF. CDR3 DNA: TGTGCCAGCAGCGTAGCCAGCGGGGGAGGCTACGAGCAGTACTTC.

Of note for this clone: One end of the junction varies from germline; a read error may be responsible. The V and J genes are TRBV7-8 and TRBJ2-7, with unresolved D. This CDR3 contains 13 residues. The V gene's germline CDR1 is SGHVS and CDR2 FQNEAQ. CDR3 residues: CASSLGKETRHQF. CDR3 nucleotide sequence: TGTGCCAGCAGCTTAGGAAAAGAGACGAGGCACCAATTC.

This clone was picked up a small number of times. This chain uses TRBV6-1 with TRBJ2-7; D ambiguous. V was trimmed by 6 bases and J by 4 bases, leaving 7 bases between them. Germline CDR1 is MNHNS and CDR2 is SASEGT. The CDR3 totals 11 residues. CDR3 sequence reads: CASRNMYEQYF. The CDR3 nucleotides are TGTGCCAGCAGGAACATGTACGAGCAGTACTTC.

This chain links TRBV9 with TRBJ2-1, with 10 bases aligning to TRBD1. Trimming removed 4 bases from V and 2 bases from J; junction bases left unmatched: 6. This CDR3 region has 16 residues. Looked up from germline, CDR1 is SGDLS and CDR2 is YYNGEE. CDR3: CASSILGQGAYNEQFF. DNA of the CDR3: TGTGCCAGCAGCATACTCGGACAGGGGGCCTACAATGAGCAGTTCTTC. Complete variable domain (other parts from reference TRBV9 and TRBJ2-1): DSGVTQTPKHLITATGQRVTLRCSPRSGDLSVYWYQQSLDQGLQFLIQYYNGEERAKGNILERFSAQQFPDLHSELNLSSLELGDSALYFCASSILGQGAYNEQFFGPGTRLTVL.

The CDR3 loop is CASSLDLQYGQTNTEAFF. CDR3 sequence (DNA): TGTGCCAGCAGCTTAGATTTGCAATATGGACAGACGAACACTGAAGCTTTCTTT. The chain combines TRBV7-9 with TRBJ1-1, with D possibly being TRBD1 (6 bases). The V gene lost 1 base and the J gene lost 1 base, with 19 bases spanning the gap. CDR1 SEHNR and CDR2 FQNEAQ come from the germline V gene (reference sequence). The CDR3 totals 18 residues.

The CDR3: CASGTGQVGTDTQYF. In nucleotides, the CDR3 is TGTGCTAGTGGTACCGGACAGGTAGGGACAGATACGCAGTATTTT. The chain is built from TRBV12-5 and TRBJ2-3, with TRBD1 matching over 7 bases. This CDR3 is 15 amino acids long. CDR1 LGHNT and CDR2 FRNRAP come from the germline V gene. The trim removed 5 bases at V and 3 bases at J, leaving 8 bases unmatched. Full variable domain (rest looked up from reference TRBV12-5 and TRBJ2-3): DARVTQTPRHKVTEMGQEVTMRCQPILGHNTVFWYRQTMMQGLELLAYFRNRAPLDDSGMPKDRFSAEMPDATLATLKIQPSEPRDSAVYFCASGTGQVGTDTQYFGPGTRLTVL.